The present T cell receptor beta chain was sequenced within a study of control samples from healthy donors and cancer patients. Germline V gene lookup returns CDR1 MNHEY and CDR2 SVGAGI. The CDR3 is 16 amino acids. Germline trimming cut 0 bases from V and 10 bases from J; bases unmatched to any gene: 14. Method: immunoSEQ multiplex PCR; TCRdb's copy keeps in-frame clones and lacks some. The sample consists of some 100,000 clones, about 91% of them appearing once. This chain joins TRBV6-5 and TRBJ1-1, with 7 bases fitting TRBD1. The sample was blood. This TCR derives from a man younger than 45 in good health. Written as DNA, the CDR3 is TGTGCCAGCAGTTACTCGGTCGACAGGGCCTTATTACGAGCTTTCTTT. This gives the protein CASSYSVDRALLRAFF.